These 2 T cell receptor beta chains share one sample of origin, sequenced in a study of T cell responses to AZD1222 COVID-19 vaccine. Libraries were prepared by immunoSEQ multiplex PCR; TCRdb keeps only in-frame clonotypes and omits some of them. This sample has around 100,000 clones; approximately 86% occur once, and the top ten carry roughly 6%. Here the sequenced sample was peripheral blood, taken on day 0 of AZD1222 vaccination. These receptors were obtained from an adult in good health.

The chain employs TRBV25-1 and TRBJ2-1; D unclear. This CDR3 contains 12 residues. With 5 bases removed from V and 10 bases from J, the gap between germline ends came to 12 bases. Germline V lookup: CDR1 MGHDK, CDR2 SYGVNS. The CDR3 reads CASSNLNREQFF. Written as DNA, the CDR3 is TGTGCCAGCAGTAACCTTAATCGAGAGCAGTTCTTC.

The rearrangement uses TRBV11-3 and TRBJ2-4; D uncertain. The CDR3 spans 16 residues. V dropped 3 bases and J dropped 0 bases, with 12 bases sitting between them. Germline assignment: CDR1 SGHNT and CDR2 YENEEA. CDR3 nucleotide sequence: TGTGCCAGCAGCTTTGGCAGAAGTCCAGCCAAAAACATTCAGTACTTC. This translates into CASSFGRSPAKNIQYF.